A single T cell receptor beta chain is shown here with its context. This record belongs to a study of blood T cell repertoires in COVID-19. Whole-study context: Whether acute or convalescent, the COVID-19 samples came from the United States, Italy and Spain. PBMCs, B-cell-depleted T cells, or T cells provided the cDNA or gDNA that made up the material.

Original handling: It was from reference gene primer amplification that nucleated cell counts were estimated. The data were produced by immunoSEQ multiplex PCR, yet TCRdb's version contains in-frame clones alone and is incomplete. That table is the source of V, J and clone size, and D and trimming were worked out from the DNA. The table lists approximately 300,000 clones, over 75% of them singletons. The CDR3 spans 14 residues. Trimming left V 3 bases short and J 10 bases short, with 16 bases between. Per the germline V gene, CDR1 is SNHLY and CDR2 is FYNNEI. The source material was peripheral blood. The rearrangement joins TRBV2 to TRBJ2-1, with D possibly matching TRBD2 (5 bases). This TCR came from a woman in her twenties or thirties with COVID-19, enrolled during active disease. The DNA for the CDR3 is TGTGCCAGCAGTGAGGTCGCTAGCACCAACGAGCAGTTCTTC. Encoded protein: CASSEVASTNEQFF.